Presented here are 25 T cell receptor beta chains from one specimen sequenced in a study of shared clonotypes between healthy human individuals. TCRdb's table, derived via immunoSEQ multiplex PCR, lists solely in-frame clones and lacks some. The sample comprises approximately 2,300,000 clones, 85% to 95% of which are singletons, and 0.3% to 0.4% rests with the top ten. Sequenced sample: naive CD4+ T cells from PBMCs. The subset is: CD45RA+ positively selected. Receptors originate from a man between 18 and 35 years old in good health. Some clones in this sample may be carry-over from other donors' samples.

This clone was picked up a small number of times. The chain links TRBV10-1 to TRBJ1-4; D is uncertain. Germline CDR1 reads WNHNN; CDR2 reads SYGVQD (reference sequence). There are 13 residues in the CDR3. The V gene lost 5 bases and the J gene lost 8 bases, with 12 bases spanning the gap. The chain's CDR3 is CASSPGRDEKLFF. Written as DNA, the CDR3 is TGCGCCAGCAGTCCTGGACGTGACGAAAAACTGTTTTTT.

The rearrangement joins TRBV27 to TRBJ1-5, with 10 positions matching TRBD1. Germline V gene data show CDR1 as MNHEY and CDR2 as SMNVEV (reference sequence). Trimming took 5 bases from V and 4 from J; bases not matched to a gene: 5. The CDR3 is 15 amino acids. The CDR3 reads CASSTGQGVNQPQHF. The CDR3 DNA sequence: TGTGCCAGCAGTACCGGACAGGGGGTTAATCAGCCCCAGCATTTT.

The chain carries TRBV18 and TRBJ2-1; perhaps TRBD1 as D (6 bases). Germline assignment: CDR1 KGHSH and CDR2 LQKENI. CDR3 length equals 15 residues. V was trimmed by 2 bases and J by 5 bases, leaving 13 bases between them. The CDR3 loop reads CASSPRGSGNNEQFF. Written as DNA, the CDR3 is TGTGCCAGCTCACCAAGGGGGTCCGGAAACAATGAGCAGTTCTTC.

J is TRBJ2-7 and V is TRBV6-1, with D uncertain. In germline, CDR1 is MNHNS, CDR2 SASEGT. The CDR3 loop spans 14 amino acids. Trimming stripped 1 base from V and 3 bases from J, with 10 bases between. The CDR3: CASSEERLIYEQYF. CDR3 coding DNA: TGTGCCAGCAGTGAAGAAAGGCTGATCTACGAGCAGTACTTC.

The chain recombines TRBV19 with TRBJ2-3, with a possible D match to TRBD1 (6 bases). In germline, CDR1 is LNHDA, CDR2 SQIVND (reference sequence). The CDR3 runs 13 residues. V shed 4 bases and J shed 5 bases, with 10 bases lying between them. In DNA form, the CDR3 reads TGTGCCAGTAGTAACAGGGTTCTAGATACGCAGTATTTT. It encodes CASSNRVLDTQYF.

This clone was found a few times. The chain is built from TRBV14 and TRBJ2-1; 11 nucleotides line up with TRBD2. The CDR3 totals 15 residues. The V segment lost 3 bases and the J segment 5 bases; nucleotides outside the gene matches: 3. Germline loops: CDR1 SGHDN, CDR2 FVKESK. The CDR3 region has the DNA TGTGCCAGCAGCCAGTTGACTAGCGGGGACAATGAGCAGTTCTTC. It encodes CASSQLTSGDNEQFF.

The CDR3 region has the DNA TGCAGCGTGCTAGGGAGGTACGAGCAGTACTTC. Amino acids: CSVLGRYEQYF. The chain combines TRBV29-1 with TRBJ2-7; the D gene is possibly TRBD2 (6 bases). This CDR3 is built from 11 residues. Trimming took 6 bases from V and 4 from J, leaving 10 bases between them. Germline CDR1 and CDR2: SQVTM and ANQGSEA.

The V and J genes are TRBV9 and TRBJ2-3, with D possibly TRBD1 on 7 matching bases. This CDR3 region has 16 residues. Trimming left V 3 bases short and J 2 bases short, with 16 bases between. The germline V gene has CDR1 SGDLS and CDR2 YYNGEE. CDR3 sequence (DNA): TGTGCCAGCAGCGACGCAGGGGGGTTTTACACAGATACGCAGTATTTT. Protein product: CASSDAGGFYTDTQYF.

The genes are TRBV5-6 and TRBJ2-7, with D unclear. This CDR3 is 14 amino acids long. Germline lookup yields CDR1 SGHDT and CDR2 YYEEEE. V gave up 5 bases and J gave up 0 bases, with 12 bases separating them. CDR3 protein: CASSLRRSSYEQYF. The DNA for the CDR3 is TGTGCCAGCAGTTTAAGACGGAGCTCCTACGAGCAGTACTTC.

V is TRBV9 and J is TRBJ1-5; a possible D gene is TRBD1 (5 bases). The germline V and J ends were trimmed by 4 bases and 6 bases, with 14 bases remaining between them. CDR3 length: 14 amino acids. The germline V gene has CDR1 SGDLS and CDR2 YYNGEE. The CDR3 loop is CASSLLRARQPQHF. CDR3 DNA sequence: TGTGCCAGCAGCCTGCTCAGGGCCCGTCAGCCCCAGCATTTT.

The rearrangement joins TRBV30 to TRBJ1-2; 11 bases match TRBD1. V gave up 5 bases and J gave up 7 bases; unmatched junction bases: 6. CDR1 is GTSNPN, CDR2 SVGIG, per germline (reference sequence). The CDR3 totals 13 residues. CDR3 protein: CAWGGQGAVGYTF. The DNA of the CDR3 is TGTGCCTGGGGAGGACAGGGGGCGGTTGGCTACACCTTC.

The chain combines TRBV5-1 with TRBJ1-4, with a weak D call TRBD1 (5 bases). Germline values: CDR1 SGHRS, CDR2 YFSETQ. V was shortened by 4 bases and J by 8 bases, with 15 bases between the two germline ends. The CDR3 is 14 residues long. CDR3: CASSAGRRWEKLFF. CDR3 nucleotides: TGCGCCAGCAGCGCGGGACGGCGGTGGGAAAAACTGTTTTTT.

V and J are TRBV4-1 and TRBJ1-4; perhaps TRBD1 as D (5 bases). Deletions cut 4 bases from V and 0 bases from J, with 9 bases between. Germline-derived CDR1 and CDR2 are MGHRA and YSYEKL. The CDR3 is made up of 15 amino acids. The CDR3 is CASSLRGATNEKLFF. The CDR3 nucleotides read TGCGCCAGCAGCCTTAGGGGTGCAACTAATGAAAAACTGTTTTTT.

This chain connects TRBV6-5 to TRBJ1-1, with a tentative D call TRBD1 (5 bases). The V and J ends lost 4 bases and 1 base respectively, with 13 bases between them. CDR3 size: 15 residues. CDR1 and CDR2 (germline): MNHEY, SVGAGI. CDR3 amino acids: CASSFPGPTNTEAFF. CDR3 bases: TGTGCCAGCAGTTTCCCGGGACCTACGAACACTGAAGCTTTCTTT.

This clone was observed once. The chain couples TRBV28 to TRBJ1-5; the match to TRBD1 covers 9 bases. Trimming at V came to 6 bases and at J to 0 bases, leaving 6 bases not matched to a gene. CDR1 and CDR2 from the germline V gene are MDHEN and SYDVKM. The CDR3 is made up of 16 amino acids. The CDR3 loop is CASRGDRAVSNQPQHF. The CDR3 region has the DNA TGTGCCAGCAGAGGGGACAGGGCGGTTAGCAATCAGCCCCAGCATTTT. The full variable domain, completed using reference TRBV28 and TRBJ1-5, is DVKVTQSSRYLVKRTGEKVFLECVQDMDHENMFWYRQDPGLGLRLIYFSYDVKMKEKGDIPEGYSVSREKKERFSLILESASTNQTSMYLCASRGDRAVSNQPQHFGDGTRLSIL.

The gene calls are TRBV28 and TRBJ1-4; a weak D match, TRBD1 (6 bases). The V gene lost 8 bases and the J gene lost 8 bases, with 33 bases spanning the gap. This CDR3 is built from 19 residues. CDR1 is MDHEN, CDR2 SYDVKM, per germline. The CDR3 spells CASAPQTGQRGILREKLFF. CDR3 sequence (DNA): TGTGCCAGCGCTCCACAAACCGGACAGCGGGGTATATTAAGAGAAAAACTGTTTTTT. Full variable domain (outside the CDR3, taken from reference TRBV28 and TRBJ1-4): DVKVTQSSRYLVKRTGEKVFLECVQDMDHENMFWYRQDPGLGLRLIYFSYDVKMKEKGDIPEGYSVSREKKERFSLILESASTNQTSMYLCASAPQTGQRGILREKLFFGSGTQLSVL.

This clone was observed once. The chain employs TRBV7-9 and TRBJ2-1, with 7 bases matching TRBD2. The germline V gene encodes CDR1 SEHNR and CDR2 FQNEAQ (reference sequence). CDR3 length: 15 residues. The V gene end was trimmed by 6 bases and the J gene end by 3 bases; junction bases not matched to a gene: 8. CDR3 sequence: CASSPNQRDYNEQFF. The CDR3 DNA sequence: TGTGCCAGCAGTCCAAACCAGCGGGACTACAATGAGCAGTTCTTC.

The chain uses TRBV30 and TRBJ2-5; D is possibly TRBD2 (6 bases). The J call is in doubt because the DNA end fits TRBJ2-7 better. CDR1 and CDR2 (germline): GTSNPN, SVGIG (reference sequence). This CDR3 is 12 amino acids long. The CDR3 loop is CAWIGGNYEQYF. CDR3 sequence (DNA): TGTGCCTGGATCGGCGGGAACTACGAGCAGTACTTC.

The chain links TRBV5-4 to TRBJ2-1; 8 nucleotides match TRBD1. The CDR3 loop spans 15 amino acids. V lost 4 bases and J lost 3; bases outside the gene matches: 6. Germline V gene data show CDR1 as SGHNT and CDR2 as YYREEE (reference sequence). The CDR3 is CASSPGQVLYNEQFF. The DNA of the CDR3 is TGTGCCAGCAGCCCGGGACAGGTACTCTACAATGAGCAGTTCTTC.

The CDR3 DNA follows: TGTGCCAGCAGTTACTCACGGATTAATGAAAAACTGTTTTTT. It encodes CASSYSRINEKLFF. The gene calls are TRBV6-5 and TRBJ1-4; D is unresolved. The V gene's germline CDR1 is MNHEY and CDR2 SVGAGI. The CDR3 is 14 amino acids. V gave up 0 bases and J gave up 4 bases, with 6 bases separating them.

V gene TRBV28 combines with J gene TRBJ2-3; possibly TRBD1 or TRBD2 for D (5 bases each). The CDR3 length is 14 residues. Deletions cut 4 bases from V and 6 bases from J, with 14 bases between. CDR1 is MDHEN, CDR2 SYDVKM, per germline. CDR3 residues: CASSYRTVRDTQYF. In DNA form, the CDR3 reads TGTGCCAGCAGTTACAGGACTGTTAGGGATACGCAGTATTTT.

This sequence joins TRBV28 and TRBJ2-4, with TRBD2 as a possible D gene (5 bases). There are 16 residues in the CDR3. Looked up from germline, CDR1 is MDHEN and CDR2 is SYDVKM. V lost 8 bases and J 1 base, leaving 18 bases between the germline ends. The CDR3 reads CASASPGKRAKNIQYF. Here the CDR3 DNA reads TGTGCCAGCGCCAGTCCGGGGAAGCGGGCCAAAAACATTCAGTACTTC. The whole variable domain, filled in from reference TRBV28 and TRBJ2-4, reads DVKVTQSSRYLVKRTGEKVFLECVQDMDHENMFWYRQDPGLGLRLIYFSYDVKMKEKGDIPEGYSVSREKKERFSLILESASTNQTSMYLCASASPGKRAKNIQYFGAGTRLSVL.

This clone came up once. This sample also contains other DNA sequences that code for the same CDR3. This chain joins TRBV6-6 and TRBJ2-3; no clear D gene. The CDR3 is made up of 12 amino acids. Germline CDR1 is MNHNY and CDR2 is SVGAGI (reference sequence). Trimming pared 0 bases from V and 6 bases from J, leaving 4 bases between. CDR3 residues: CASSYSRDTQYF. The CDR3 coding sequence is TGTGCCAGCAGTTACTCCAGGGATACGCAGTATTTT.

Points on this clone: Additional DNA sequences in this sample encode the identical CDR3. The chain has TRBV20-1 and TRBJ2-5; D remains unclear. The J call may not be correct, given that the DNA end is closer to TRBJ2-7. This CDR3 has 10 amino acids. Germline CDR1 is DFQATT and CDR2 is SNEGSKA (reference sequence). DNA of the CDR3: TGCAGTGCTAGTTCTTACGAGCAGTACTTC. It codes for CSASSYEQYF.

This clone turned up a few times. The rearrangement links TRBV19 to TRBJ1-3; TRBD1 is a possible D gene (5 bases). The germline CDR1 and CDR2 sequences are LNHDA and SQIVND (reference sequence). Trimming took 8 bases from V and 4 from J, leaving 9 bases between them. The CDR3 contains 12 residues. The chain's CDR3 is CASGTLGNTIYF. The DNA of the CDR3 is TGTGCCAGTGGGACTCTCGGAAACACCATATATTTT.